This T cell receptor (beta chain) was identified in a study of T cells in Graves' hyperthyroidism and ophthalmopathy. This clonotype was seen many times. Its antigen is undetermined. TCR beta CDR3 regions were amplified from RNA transcripts. During a first-round RT-PCR of the TCR CDR3, the HTBI primer set was used. TCRdb reprocessed the multiplex PCR reads via MiXCR and lists one record per CDR3 protein. The sample holds 350,000 or so distinct CDR3 sequences, 15% to 20% seen once. Broader study findings: Ophthalmopathy onset followed model prediction by a median about seven months.

CDR1 SEHNR and CDR2 FQNEAQ come from the germline V gene (reference sequence). Trimming removed 5 bases at V and 3 bases at J, with 22 bases between. The CDR3 runs 17 residues. The specimen was blood. The sequence derives from a woman in her 30s with Graves' hyperthyroidism that later progressed to Graves' ophthalmopathy. This rearrangement joins TRBV7-9 to TRBJ1-2; tentative D call: TRBD1 (6 bases). DNA of the CDR3: TGTGCCAGCAGCCCAGGGACAACGCTCGAGGTTGACTATGGCTACACCTTC. The encoded protein is CASSPGTTLEVDYGYTF.